This T cell receptor beta chain was sequenced for a study of early T cells in non-severe SARS-CoV-2 infection. Trimming took off 4 bases at V and 10 bases at J, with 14 bases between the two ends. The CDR3 contains 13 residues. Germline V gene data show CDR1 as SGHTA and CDR2 as FQGNSA. Each CDR3 protein gets one entry after TCRdb re-called the 5' RACE reads with MiXCR. The sample yields about 76,000 distinct CDR3 sequences, roughly a sixth seen once. This TCR was recovered from an adult who was a healthcare worker with PCR-confirmed SARS-CoV-2 infection or an uninfected control (not recorded which). The sample taken for sequencing was whole blood. V usage is TRBV7-2 and J usage is TRBJ2-1, with D possibly TRBD2 on 6 matching bases. CDR3 loop: CASSWGLATEQFF. Here the CDR3 DNA reads TGTGCCAGCAGCTGGGGACTGGCAACGGAGCAGTTCTTC. Based on the CDR3 plus reference TRBV7-2 and TRBJ2-1, the full variable domain is GAGVSQSPSNKVTEKGKDVELRCDPISGHTALYWYRQSLGQGLEFLIYFQGNSAPDKSGLPSDRFSAERTGGSVSTLTIQRTQQEDSAVYLCASSWGLATEQFFGPGTRLTVL.